These T cell receptor beta chains were read from a single sample in a study of shared clonotypes between healthy human individuals. Profiling relied on immunoSEQ multiplex PCR, and the TCRdb table lists in-frame clones only, not all of them. The sample records around 2,100,000 clones, around 96% being singletons. Sequences were obtained from naive CD8+ T cells sorted from blood. The receptors originated from a man aged 18-30 years in good health. The CDR3 runs from the conserved cysteine through the conserved F or W. A D gene is named only where the DNA matches it firmly. Expanded clones get a size class; other rows say once, few or many, or leave the size out.

NA,NA,TRBV27,TRBJ1-2,TGTGCCAGCAGTTGGGCCACCGGGGCCGGCTATGGCTACACCTTC,CASSWATGAGYGYTF
NA,NA,TRBV13,TRBJ1-3,TGTGCCAGCAGCTTTCCAACCGGGCCCTGGGGATTT,CASSFPTGPWGF
NA,NA,TRBV7-2,TRBJ1-1,TGTGCCAGCAGCTTAGAATATGTTCCCATGAACACTGAAGCTTTCTTT,CASSLEYVPMNTEAFF
NA,TRBD2,TRBV9,TRBJ2-3,TGTGCCAGCAGCCCGGGAGGGGAAGATACGCAGTATTTT,CASSPGGEDTQYF
NA,TRBD2,TRBV4-2,TRBJ2-3,TGTGCCAGCAGCCCCGGCGGGGGAGGTCAGGATACGCAGTATTTT,CASSPGGGGQDTQYF
NA,TRBD2,TRBV6-5,TRBJ2-5,TGTGCCAGCAGTTGGGGACTAGCGGAAGAGACCCAGTACTTC,CASSWGLAEETQYF
once,NA,TRBV13,TRBJ1-1,TGTGCCAGCAGCACAAGGTCCACTGAAGCTTTCTTT,CASSTRSTEAFF
NA,TRBD2,TRBV4-3,TRBJ2-7,TGCGCCAGCAGCCAGAAAAACCGGGACTATGCCGACGAGCAGTACTTC,CASSQKNRDYADEQYF
NA,TRBD1,TRBV28,TRBJ2-7,TGTGCCAGCAGTGGCCGGGACAGGGGGCCGGGCGAGCAGTACTTC,CASSGRDRGPGEQYF
NA,NA,TRBV7-8,TRBJ2-3,TGTGCCAGCATCCTGGGAGGAACAGATACGCAGTATTTT,CASILGGTDTQYF
NA,NA,TRBV5-4,TRBJ2-1,TGTGCCATGAGGGACGGACACAATGAGCAGTTCTTC,CAMRDGHNEQFF
NA,NA,TRBV10-3,TRBJ1-2,TGTGCCATCAGTGATCCGGACACTCTATTTAACTATGGCTACACCTTC,CAISDPDTLFNYGYTF
NA,NA,TRBV27,TRBJ1-1,TGTGCCAGCAGCGACGCAGGGATGAACACTGAAGCTTTCTTT,CASSDAGMNTEAFF
NA,NA,TRBV9,TRBJ1-1,TGTGCCAGCAGCGTAGTGGCGGAAGGTCTCTCTGAAGCTTTCTTT,CASSVVAEGLSEAFF
NA,TRBD1,TRBV7-9,TRBJ1-2,TGTGCCACCTTATCGGACAGGGGAGACTACACCTTC,CATLSDRGDYTF
NA,TRBD2,TRBV13,TRBJ2-1,TGTGCCAGCAGCTCTCAGACTAGCTTTTATGAGCAGTTCTTC,CASSSQTSFYEQFF
NA,NA,TRBV5-4,TRBJ1-6,TGTGCCAGCAGCTTGGGCTACAATAATTCACCCCTCCACTTT,CASSLGYNNSPLHF
NA,NA,TRBV7-9,TRBJ2-2,TGTGCCAGCAGCTTAGTCACCCTGACCGGGGAGCTGTTTTTT,CASSLVTLTGELFF
NA,NA,TRBV4-1,TRBJ2-7,TGCGCCAGCAGCCAAGACCCACCGGATTTATACGAGCAGTACTTC,CASSQDPPDLYEQYF
NA,NA,TRBV6-5,TRBJ1-2,TGTGCCAGCACCCCCTCGCAGGGATATGGCTACACCTTC,CASTPSQGYGYTF
NA,NA,TRBV9,TRBJ2-1,TGTGCCAGCAGCCCAGGAGGCTTCGTCAATGAGCAGTTCTTC,CASSPGGFVNEQFF
NA,TRBD2,TRBV4-3,TRBJ2-5,TGCGCCAGCAGCCAAGAGATAGCGGGAGGCATCCAAGAGACCCAGTACTTC,CASSQEIAGGIQETQYF